This T cell receptor beta chain derives from a study of neurological immune-mediated disorders. TCRdb fed the 5' RACE reads into MiXCR, producing one record per CDR3 protein. The sample shows fewer than 20,000 distinct CDR3 sequences, over 25% of them seen only once. This clonotype is labeled as medium-sized. The CDR3 spans 14 residues. Germline assignment: CDR1 DFQATT and CDR2 SNEGSKA (reference sequence). Trimming took 3 bases from V and 1 from J, leaving 10 bases between them. This TCR came from a man aged 45-65 years with HTLV-1-associated myelopathy (HAM/TSP). The sequenced material came from PBMCs. This sequence joins TRBV20-1 and TRBJ1-5; maybe TRBD1 (5 bases). Written as DNA, the CDR3 is TGCAGTGCTAGTCGCCGGGACAGCAATCAGCCCCAGCATTTT. Protein product: CSASRRDSNQPQHF.